This T cell receptor (beta chain) emerged from a study of Ad26.COV2.S vaccination and SARS-CoV-2 variants. In the study overall: Ad26.COV2.S was injected intramuscularly once or twice, 56 days apart.

The CDR3 consists of 21 residues. V shed 2 bases, J shed 2 bases, and the junction held 16 bases outside the gene matches. Germline-derived CDR1 and CDR2 are LGHNT and FRNRAP. Overall study results and limits: Breadth and depth estimates from TCRs may understate total T cell responses.

The treatment is: roughly 20 received Ad26.COV2.S at low or high dose, single or two shots; about 5 received placebo; per-sample allocation not given. The study sampled participants on day 63 after the first vaccine or placebo injection. The vaccine delivered Wuhan-strain SARS-CoV-2 spike through an Ad26 vector. Using immunoSEQ multiplex PCR, the repertoire was profiled, and TCRdb retains in-frame clones only, with some absent. Of 300,000 to 500,000 clones in the sample, approximately 90% were seen once. On this clone: Its cognate antigen is unknown.

V and J are TRBV12-5 and TRBJ2-2, with 11 bases matching TRBD2. The sample was peripheral blood, taken in a trial of Ad26.COV2.S vaccine versus placebo. The clonotype was recovered from a person aged 18 to 65 who received the Ad26.COV2.S COVID-19 vaccine or a placebo. The CDR3 coding sequence is TGTGCTAGTGGTTTGCGACCACTGGGGCTAGCGGGGGGCTATAACACCGGGGAGCTGTTTTTT. Translated, it gives CASGLRPLGLAGGYNTGELFF.